This T cell receptor beta chain was observed in a study of identical twins' blood T cells. Study as a whole: Around 50 million reads covered roughly six alpha-chain and roughly six beta-chain libraries.

The CDR3 is 18 amino acids. V shed 0 bases and J 0 bases; nucleotides not matched to a gene: 10. Germline loops: CDR1 MGHRA, CDR2 YSYEKL. This clonotype was recorded a few times. Each CDR3 protein is one row after TCRdb ran MiXCR on the 5' RACE reads. Of 400,000 or so distinct CDR3 sequences listed, 28% are singletons. The J gene is TRBJ1-1, the V gene TRBV4-1; 7 bases are a match to TRBD1. The clonotype originates from a woman between 18 and 49 years old in good health. Sequenced: PBMCs. CDR3 sequence reads: CASSQDTGQYAMNTEAFF. In DNA form, the CDR3 reads TGCGCCAGCAGCCAAGATACGGGACAGTATGCCATGAACACTGAAGCTTTCTTT.